This T cell receptor (beta chain) comes out of a study of monozygotic twins with cystic fibrosis. TCRdb keeps only in-frame clones here, not all; method: immunoSEQ multiplex PCR. Found here are 15,000 to 20,000 clones, around 97% of them singletons; the top ten hold roughly 1.9%. V gave up 5 bases and J gave up 6 bases, with 10 bases separating them. Germline CDR1 is SGHRS and CDR2 is YFSETQ. The CDR3 spans 12 residues. This chain uses TRBV5-1 with TRBJ2-3; perhaps TRBD2 as D (6 bases). The sequenced sample was blood. This TCR came from a woman aged 25 to 39 with cystic fibrosis. The CDR3 bases are TGCGCCAGCAGTTCGGGGGTGGATACGCAGTATTTT. This translates into CASSSGVDTQYF.